The rows below give T cell receptor beta chains drawn from one sample of a study of blood T cell repertoires in COVID-19. This table comes from immunoSEQ multiplex PCR, and its TCRdb copy is limited to in-frame clones, with some not included. The repertoire holds about 170,000 clones, with around 89% as singletons. Sequencing input: peripheral blood. These receptors originate from a man between 45 and 60 years old who had recovered from COVID-19. CDR3s include the opening cysteine and the closing phenylalanine or tryptophan. A D gene is named only where the DNA matches it firmly. A row's size may be missing; if present it is once, few, many or a size class.

v_gene,d_gene,abundance,j_gene,CDR3aa,CDR3nt
TRBV3-1/TRBV3-2,.,.,TRBJ1-2,CASSPYRRGYNYGYTF,TGTGCCAGCAGCCCCTACCGCAGGGGATATAACTATGGCTACACCTTC
TRBV29-1,.,.,TRBJ1-3,CSARRGTGGNTIYF,TGCAGCGCCCGGCGGGGGACGGGAGGAAACACCATATATTTT
TRBV30,TRBD1,.,TRBJ1-1,CACEGQVTNTEAFF,TGTGCCTGTGAAGGACAGGTAACGAACACTGAAGCTTTCTTT
TRBV29-1,TRBD1,.,TRBJ2-3,CSVQGVSTDTQYF,TGCAGCGTTCAGGGGGTGAGCACAGATACGCAGTATTTT
TRBV5-5,.,few,TRBJ1-1,CASSPQVAKTEAFF,TGTGCCAGCAGCCCTCAGGTGGCGAAAACTGAAGCTTTCTTT
TRBV9,.,.,TRBJ2-4,CASSVGDGDIQYF,TGTGCCAGCAGCGTAGGAGATGGTGACATTCAGTACTTC
TRBV6-2/TRBV6-3,TRBD1,once,TRBJ1-5,CASSPGTGWNQPQHF,TGTGCCAGCAGCCCAGGGACAGGGTGGAATCAGCCCCAGCATTTT
TRBV28,TRBD2,.,TRBJ2-7,CASTGTSGVTEQYF,TGTGCCAGTACCGGGACTAGCGGGGTAACGGAGCAGTACTTC
TRBV27,.,many,TRBJ2-2,CASSLTSGATTGELFF,TGTGCCAGCAGCCTAACCTCAGGGGCGACCACCGGGGAGCTGTTTTTT
TRBV27,.,once,TRBJ2-6,CASPPCRSSGANVLTF,TGTGCCAGCCCGCCATGTAGAAGCTCTGGGGCCAACGTCCTGACTTTC
TRBV6-2/TRBV6-3,.,.,TRBJ1-1,CASSYSRRMNTEAFF,TGTGCCAGCAGTTACTCGAGGCGTATGAACACTGAAGCTTTCTTT
TRBV6-2/TRBV6-3,TRBD2,.,TRBJ2-1,CASSYGGGSYNEQFF,TGTGCCAGCAGTTATGGGGGGGGCTCCTACAATGAGCAGTTCTTC
TRBV5-4,TRBD2,.,TRBJ2-5,CASSHPGLAGETQYF,TGTGCCAGCAGCCATCCGGGACTAGCGGGAGAGACCCAGTACTTC
TRBV28,.,.,TRBJ1-4,CASSFGYEKLFF,TGTGCCAGCAGTTTCGGTTATGAAAAACTGTTTTTT
TRBV13,TRBD2,.,TRBJ2-7,CASSLTSGPLSYEQYF,TGTGCCAGCAGCTTAACTAGCGGTCCCCTTTCCTACGAGCAGTACTTC
TRBV3-1/TRBV3-2,TRBD1,.,TRBJ1-1,CASSQVNRGFEAFF,TGTGCCAGCAGCCAAGTAAACAGGGGATTTGAAGCTTTCTTT
TRBV19,.,.,TRBJ1-1,CASSIRTAVTEAFF,TGTGCCAGTAGTATAAGGACAGCAGTCACTGAAGCTTTCTTT
TRBV15,TRBD1,.,TRBJ1-6,CATSNTGTVGTRPLHF,TGTGCCACCAGCAACACCGGGACAGTGGGAACTCGTCCCCTCCACTTT
TRBV27,.,.,TRBJ1-2,CASSAPDSYGYTF,TGTGCCAGCAGTGCCCCGGACAGCTATGGCTACACCTTC
TRBV14,.,few,TRBJ1-2,CASSPAFRGARDYGYTF,TGTGCCAGCAGCCCTGCTTTTCGGGGGGCGCGGGACTATGGCTACACCTTC
TRBV2,TRBD1,.,TRBJ2-5,CASAGQGAGETQYF,TGTGCCAGCGCAGGACAGGGGGCTGGAGAGACCCAGTACTTC
TRBV4-3,TRBD2,.,TRBJ2-5,CASSRNLGGLETQYF,TGCGCCAGCAGCCGCAACCTGGGAGGGCTGGAGACCCAGTACTTC
TRBV5-6,.,.,TRBJ1-1,CASKLSGASTEAFF,TGTGCCAGCAAGTTGTCAGGGGCTAGCACTGAAGCTTTCTTT
TRBV5-1,TRBD2,.,TRBJ2-3,CASSSPRGGSQYTDTQYF,TGCGCCAGCAGCTCCCCACGGGGCGGGAGTCAGTACACAGATACGCAGTATTTT
TRBV6-2/TRBV6-3,.,.,TRBJ2-1,CASSYSTGSQGSYNEQFF,TGTGCCAGCAGTTACTCCACCGGGAGCCAAGGGTCCTACAATGAGCAGTTCTTC
TRBV4-3,.,.,TRBJ1-5,CASSQEMRRVSQPQHF,TGCGCCAGCAGCCAAGAGATGCGCAGGGTGAGTCAGCCCCAGCATTTT
TRBV14,TRBD1,many,TRBJ2-5,CASSQENRGYQETQYF,TGTGCCAGCAGCCAAGAGAACAGGGGGTACCAAGAGACCCAGTACTTC
TRBV11-3,.,.,TRBJ1-1,CASSLEGIRRAEAFF,TGTGCCAGCAGCTTAGAGGGGATACGGAGGGCTGAAGCTTTCTTT
TRBV27,.,once,TRBJ1-5,CASSLRGVRPQHF,TGTGCCAGCAGTTTACGGGGGGTTAGGCCCCAGCATTTT
TRBV7-2,.,once,TRBJ2-1,CASSLAQGRGNEQFF,TGTGCCAGCAGCTTAGCCCAGGGGAGGGGCAATGAGCAGTTCTTC
TRBV7-2,.,.,TRBJ1-2,CASSEPGTPRSGYTF,TGTGCCAGCAGCGAACCCGGGACTCCGAGGTCGGGCTACACCTTC
TRBV2,TRBD1,.,TRBJ2-7,CASSEVQDRGMSSYEQYF,TGTGCCAGCAGTGAAGTACAAGACAGGGGCATGAGCTCCTACGAGCAGTACTTC
TRBV19,TRBD1,.,TRBJ1-1,CASSIPGQGYTEAFF,TGTGCCAGTAGTATACCGGGACAGGGATACACTGAAGCTTTCTTT
TRBV11-1,TRBD1,once,TRBJ2-1,CASSLGTGGDEQFF,TGTGCCAGCAGCTTGGGGACAGGGGGCGATGAGCAGTTCTTC
TRBV10-2,.,.,TRBJ2-7,CASSPTEYREQYF,TGCGCCAGCAGCCCGACAGAGTACCGGGAGCAGTACTTC
TRBV7-6,TRBD1,.,TRBJ2-3,CASSMRTGESDTQYF,TGTGCCAGCAGCATGCGGACAGGGGAGTCAGATACGCAGTATTTT
TRBV6-5,.,.,TRBJ1-2,CASIAGNQNGYTF,TGTGCCAGCATAGCGGGAAACCAGAATGGCTACACCTTC
TRBV12-3/TRBV12-4,TRBD1,.,TRBJ2-7,CASSWDRFYEQYF,TGTGCCAGCAGTTGGGACAGATTCTACGAGCAGTACTTC
TRBV6-5,TRBD1,.,TRBJ1-1,CASSYSAGQGDTEAFF,TGTGCCAGCAGTTACTCGGCCGGACAGGGAGACACTGAAGCTTTCTTT
TRBV7-3,TRBD2,once,TRBJ2-3,CASSLSGLALTPIQGTDTQYF,TGTGCCAGCAGCTTAAGTGGACTAGCGCTAACACCCATTCAGGGCACAGATACGCAGTATTTT